These T cell receptor beta chains were read from a single sample in a study of vaccination effects on CD4 cells after COVID-19. These receptors have no identified antigens. The data were produced by immunoSEQ multiplex PCR, yet TCRdb's version contains in-frame clones alone and is incomplete. The repertoire consists of under 40,000 clones, with roughly 87% occurring once and the leading ten covering 2.9%. This specimen consisted of CD4+ T cells from PBMCs cultured without peptide, obtained before COVID-19 vaccination. The receptors originated from a human donor who received a COVID-19 vaccine. The CDR3 runs from the conserved cysteine through the conserved F or W. A D gene is named only where the DNA matches it firmly. Some rows mark clone size as missing; the rest say once, few, many or name a class of expanded clone.

TRBV19	once	-	14	TRBJ1-1	TGTGCCAGTAGTATGGCCAGGGTGGGGACTGAAGCTTTCTTT	CASSMARVGTEAFF
TRBV12-3/TRBV12-4	-	-	13	TRBJ2-3	TGTGCCAGCACCGAGGAGCGCACAGATACGCAGTATTTT	CASTEERTDTQYF
TRBV27	once	TRBD2	18	TRBJ2-3	TGTGCCAGCAGTTTAAACGGGGTGGTAGCGGGGAGGACAGATACGCAGTATTTT	CASSLNGVVAGRTDTQYF
TRBV7-9	-	-	13	TRBJ1-5	TGTGCCAGCAGCCCGAGACCTAATCAGCCCCAGCATTTT	CASSPRPNQPQHF
TRBV2	-	-	15	TRBJ2-5	TGTGCCAGCAGCGGCACCCGGGAGCACCAAGAGACCCAGTACTTC	CASSGTREHQETQYF
TRBV28	few	-	15	TRBJ1-4	TGTGCCAGCAGTTTTCCAGGGAGCACTAATGAAAAACTGTTTTTT	CASSFPGSTNEKLFF
TRBV18	-	TRBD2	17	TRBJ2-3	TGTGCCAGCTCACCTTTAGGGACTAGCGGGGCCACAGATACGCAGTATTTT	CASSPLGTSGATDTQYF
TRBV28	few	TRBD1	14	TRBJ1-2	TGTGCCAGCAGTTTAGGACAGGGTAACTATGGCTACACCTTC	CASSLGQGNYGYTF
TRBV14	-	-	12	TRBJ2-5	TGTGCCAGCAGCCAAGGCGGTGAGACCCAGTACTTC	CASSQGGETQYF
TRBV5-1	-	-	16	TRBJ1-6	TGCGCCAGCAGCTTGGAGGCGGTTGGATTAAATTCACCCCTCCACTTT	CASSLEAVGLNSPLHF
TRBV18	-	TRBD1	15	TRBJ1-2	TGTGCCAGCTCACCGGGGACAGGAACCCACTATGGCTACACCTTC	CASSPGTGTHYGYTF
TRBV9	-	TRBD1	17	TRBJ1-2	TGTGCCAGCAGCACTCGGACAGGCGGTAGATTCTCGAGGGGCTACACCTTC	CASSTRTGGRFSRGYTF
TRBV11-1	-	-	13	TRBJ1-1	TGTGCCAGCAGCTTGTCGTTGAACACTGAAGCTTTCTTT	CASSLSLNTEAFF
TRBV19	-	-	15	TRBJ2-6	TGTGCCAGTACAGGACACTCCTCTGGGGCCAACGTCCTGACTTTC	CASTGHSSGANVLTF
TRBV5-5	-	-	16	TRBJ2-2	TGTGCCAGCAGCTTGGTCAAAAGCGGTAACACCGGGGAGCTGTTTTTT	CASSLVKSGNTGELFF
TRBV6-5	-	-	15	TRBJ1-4	TGTGCCAGCAGGGGCACAGGGAAAGGGACAGAAAAACTGTTTTTT	CASRGTGKGTEKLFF
TRBV7-2	few	-	15	TRBJ1-2	TGTGCCAGCAGCTCCACGCGTGGGGGGGAGTTTGGCTACACCTTC	CASSSTRGGEFGYTF
TRBV7-2	-	-	19	TRBJ1-6	TGTGCCAGCAGCTTAAGGCTACACGGGGAGGTCTCCTATAATTCACCCCTCCACTTT	CASSLRLHGEVSYNSPLHF
TRBV6-1	-	-	16	TRBJ1-4	TGTGCCAGCAGTGATAGAGGGGCGGCAACTAATGAAAAACTGTTTTTT	CASSDRGAATNEKLFF
TRBV19	-	TRBD1	17	TRBJ2-1	TGTGCCAGTAACAAGGGGGCCGCCTCGACCGGCTACAATGAGCAGTTCTTC	CASNKGAASTGYNEQFF
TRBV7-9	-	TRBD1	15	TRBJ1-4	TGTGCCAGCAGCAACCTGACAGGGCATGGGGAAAAACTGTTTTTT	CASSNLTGHGEKLFF
TRBV5-6	once	TRBD1	15	TRBJ1-1	TGTGCCAGCACCCCCAGGGGACAGGGCAACACTGAAGCTTTCTTT	CASTPRGQGNTEAFF
TRBV18	-	TRBD1	16	TRBJ2-2	TGTGCCAGCTCCCCCGGACAGGGGGGTAACACCGGGGAGCTGTTTTTT	CASSPGQGGNTGELFF
TRBV6-5	-	-	13	TRBJ2-3	TGTGCCAGCAGCCAACGAGGTCCAGATACGCAGTATTTT	CASSQRGPDTQYF
TRBV7-9	-	-	13	TRBJ1-2	TGTGCCAGCAGCTTAACAGGCCCCGATGGCTACACCTTC	CASSLTGPDGYTF
TRBV7-3	-	TRBD1	16	TRBJ2-2	TGTGCCAGCAGCTCCAGGACAGGGGCGAACACCGGGGAGCTGTTTTTT	CASSSRTGANTGELFF
TRBV2	-	-	11	TRBJ2-5	TGTGCCAGCAGGAGCCAAGAGACCCAGTACTTC	CASRSQETQYF
TRBV7-9	once	-	13	TRBJ2-2	TGTGCCAGCATGTCGACGGGGACCGGGGAGCTGTTTTTT	CASMSTGTGELFF
TRBV7-3	-	-	14	TRBJ2-2	TGTGCCAGCAGCCCCAGGATGGGCACCGGGGAGCTGTTTTTT	CASSPRMGTGELFF
TRBV4-1	few	TRBD1	14	TRBJ1-1	TGCGCCAGCAGCCCCCGACAGGGCGGTACTGAAGCTTTCTTT	CASSPRQGGTEAFF
TRBV24-1	-	-	15	TRBJ1-2	TGTGCCACCAGCGCTACCGGGAGAGCTAACTATGGCTACACCTTC	CATSATGRANYGYTF
TRBV3-1/TRBV3-2	-	TRBD2	13	TRBJ2-3	TGTGCCAGCAGGCCAGCGGGGTTGGATACGCAGTATTTT	CASRPAGLDTQYF
TRBV3-1/TRBV3-2	few	-	16	TRBJ2-2	TGTGCCAGCAGCCCCCTCGAGGGTTGGGTCACCGGGGAGCTGTTTTTT	CASSPLEGWVTGELFF
TRBV4-1	-	-	14	TRBJ2-1	TGCGCCAGCAGCCAAACAGGTTCCTACAATGAGCAGTTCTTC	CASSQTGSYNEQFF
TRBV7-3	-	-	13	TRBJ1-1	TGTGCCAGCAGCTTGCTGTGGAACACTGAAGCTTTCTTT	CASSLLWNTEAFF
TRBV15	few	TRBD1	14	TRBJ1-6	TGTGCCACCAGCAGAGTGACAGGGGGATCACCCCTCCACTTT	CATSRVTGGSPLHF
TRBV2	-	-	14	TRBJ2-2	TGTGCCAGCAGTCTAAGGACCTACACCGGGGAGCTGTTTTTT	CASSLRTYTGELFF
TRBV27	few	-	13	TRBJ2-2	TGTGCCAGCAGTTTTACTAACACCGGGGAGCTGTTTTTT	CASSFTNTGELFF
TRBV5-1	-	-	15	TRBJ1-2	TGCGCCAGCAGCCACTCCCAGGCAGCAGAATATGGCTACACCTTC	CASSHSQAAEYGYTF
TRBV24-1	-	TRBD2	16	TRBJ2-1	TGTGCCACCAGTGATGCACTAGCGGGGGTCTACAATGAGCAGTTCTTC	CATSDALAGVYNEQFF
TRBV7-2	-	-	16	TRBJ2-5	TGTGCCAGCAGCTTGCAAGGACGCAGGGGTGGGGAGACCCAGTACTTC	CASSLQGRRGGETQYF
TRBV10-3	-	TRBD1	13	TRBJ2-3	TGTGCCATCAGGGGACAGGAGGGGGATACGCAGTATTTT	CAIRGQEGDTQYF